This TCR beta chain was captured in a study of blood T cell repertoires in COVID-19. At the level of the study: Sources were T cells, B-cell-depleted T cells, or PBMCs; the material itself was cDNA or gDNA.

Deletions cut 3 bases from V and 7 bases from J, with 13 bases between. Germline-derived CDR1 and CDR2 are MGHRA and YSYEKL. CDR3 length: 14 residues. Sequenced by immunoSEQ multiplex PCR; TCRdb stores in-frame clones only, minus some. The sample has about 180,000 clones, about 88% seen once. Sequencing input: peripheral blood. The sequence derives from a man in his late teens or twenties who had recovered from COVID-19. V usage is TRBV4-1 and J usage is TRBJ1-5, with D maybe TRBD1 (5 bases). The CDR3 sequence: CASSHGQFGQPQHF. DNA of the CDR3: TGCGCCAGCAGCCACGGACAATTTGGCCAGCCCCAGCATTTT.